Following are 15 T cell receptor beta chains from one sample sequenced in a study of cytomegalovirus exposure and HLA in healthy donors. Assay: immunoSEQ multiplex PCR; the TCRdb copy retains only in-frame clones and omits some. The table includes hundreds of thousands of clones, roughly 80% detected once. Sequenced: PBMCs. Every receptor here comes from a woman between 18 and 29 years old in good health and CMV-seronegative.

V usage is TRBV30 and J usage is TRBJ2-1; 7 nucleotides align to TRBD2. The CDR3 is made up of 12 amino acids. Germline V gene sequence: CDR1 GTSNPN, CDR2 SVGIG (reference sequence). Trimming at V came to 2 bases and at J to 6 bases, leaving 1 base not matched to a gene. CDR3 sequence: CAWSPGGNEQFF. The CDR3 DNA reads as TGTGCCTGGAGTCCGGGGGGCAATGAGCAGTTCTTC.

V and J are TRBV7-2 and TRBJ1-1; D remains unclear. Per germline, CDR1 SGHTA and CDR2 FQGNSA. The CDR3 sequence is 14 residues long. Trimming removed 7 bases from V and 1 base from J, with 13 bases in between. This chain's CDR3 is CASNFEPENTEAFF. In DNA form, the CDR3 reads TGTGCCAGCAACTTCGAACCTGAGAACACTGAAGCTTTCTTT.

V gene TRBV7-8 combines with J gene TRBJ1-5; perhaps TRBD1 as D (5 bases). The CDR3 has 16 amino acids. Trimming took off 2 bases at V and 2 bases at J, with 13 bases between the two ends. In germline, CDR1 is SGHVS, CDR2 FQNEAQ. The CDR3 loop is CASSLTTAHRNQPQHF. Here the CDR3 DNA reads TGTGCCAGCAGCTTAACGACAGCGCATCGCAATCAGCCCCAGCATTTT.

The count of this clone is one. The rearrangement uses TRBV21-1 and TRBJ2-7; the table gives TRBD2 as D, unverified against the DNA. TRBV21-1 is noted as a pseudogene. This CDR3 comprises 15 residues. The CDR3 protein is CASSNTIRGYYEQYF. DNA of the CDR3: TGTGCCAGCAGCAACACTATTCGAGGCTACTACGAGCAGTACTTC.

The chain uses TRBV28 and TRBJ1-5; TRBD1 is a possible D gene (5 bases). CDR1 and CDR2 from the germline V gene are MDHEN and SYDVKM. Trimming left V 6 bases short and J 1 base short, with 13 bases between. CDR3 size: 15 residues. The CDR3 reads CASRTLGVSNQPQHF. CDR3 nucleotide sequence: TGTGCCAGCAGGACTCTAGGGGTAAGCAATCAGCCCCAGCATTTT.

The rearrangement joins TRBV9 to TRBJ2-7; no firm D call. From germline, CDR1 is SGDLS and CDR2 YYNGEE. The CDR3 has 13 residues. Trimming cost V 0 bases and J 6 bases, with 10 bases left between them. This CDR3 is CASSVELWSEQYF. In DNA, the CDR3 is TGTGCCAGCAGCGTAGAATTATGGTCCGAGCAGTACTTC.

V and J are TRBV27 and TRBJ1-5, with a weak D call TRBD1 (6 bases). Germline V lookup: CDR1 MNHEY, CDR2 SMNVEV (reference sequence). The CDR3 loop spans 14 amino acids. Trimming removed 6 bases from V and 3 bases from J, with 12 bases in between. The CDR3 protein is CASSIQGNNQPQHF. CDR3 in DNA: TGTGCCAGCAGCATACAGGGAAACAATCAGCCCCAGCATTTT.

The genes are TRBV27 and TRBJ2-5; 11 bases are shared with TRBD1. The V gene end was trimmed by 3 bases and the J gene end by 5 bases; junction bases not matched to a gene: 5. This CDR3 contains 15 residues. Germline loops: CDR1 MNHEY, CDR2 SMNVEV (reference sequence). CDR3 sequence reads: CASSLRTGGRETQYF. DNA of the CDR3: TGTGCCAGCAGTTTGAGGACAGGGGGCCGGGAGACCCAGTACTTC.

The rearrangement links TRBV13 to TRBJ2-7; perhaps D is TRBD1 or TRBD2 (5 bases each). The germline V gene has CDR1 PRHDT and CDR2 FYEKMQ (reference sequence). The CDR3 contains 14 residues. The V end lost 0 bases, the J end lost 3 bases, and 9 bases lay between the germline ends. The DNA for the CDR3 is TGTGCCAGCAGCTTAGGGGGACGGAGCTACGAGCAGTACTTC. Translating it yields CASSLGGRSYEQYF.

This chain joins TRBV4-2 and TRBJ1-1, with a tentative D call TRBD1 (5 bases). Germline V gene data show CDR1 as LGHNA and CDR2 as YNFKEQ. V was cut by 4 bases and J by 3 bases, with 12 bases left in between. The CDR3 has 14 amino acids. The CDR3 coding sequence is TGTGCCAGCAGCCGCCAGACAGAAGACACTGAAGCTTTCTTT. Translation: CASSRQTEDTEAFF.

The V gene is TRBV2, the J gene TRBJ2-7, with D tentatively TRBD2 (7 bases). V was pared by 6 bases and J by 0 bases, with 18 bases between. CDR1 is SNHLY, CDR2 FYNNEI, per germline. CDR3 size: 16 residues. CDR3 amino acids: CASSVGGRKASYEQYF. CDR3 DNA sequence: TGTGCCAGCAGCGTGGGGGGGCGCAAGGCCTCCTACGAGCAGTACTTC.

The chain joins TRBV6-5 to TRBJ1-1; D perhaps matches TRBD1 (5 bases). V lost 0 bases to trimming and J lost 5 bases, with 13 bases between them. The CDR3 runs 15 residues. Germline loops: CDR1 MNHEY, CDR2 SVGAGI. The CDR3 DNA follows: TGTGCCAGCAGTTACTCGGCGCAGGGAGGAACTGAAGCTTTCTTT. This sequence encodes CASSYSAQGGTEAFF.

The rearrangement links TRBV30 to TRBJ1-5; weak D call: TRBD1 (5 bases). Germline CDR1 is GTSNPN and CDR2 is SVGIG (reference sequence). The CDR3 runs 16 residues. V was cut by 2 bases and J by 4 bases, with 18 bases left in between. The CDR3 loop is CAWSRGSGTLNQPQHF. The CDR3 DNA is TGTGCCTGGAGTCGAGGGTCCGGGACTTTGAATCAGCCCCAGCATTTT.

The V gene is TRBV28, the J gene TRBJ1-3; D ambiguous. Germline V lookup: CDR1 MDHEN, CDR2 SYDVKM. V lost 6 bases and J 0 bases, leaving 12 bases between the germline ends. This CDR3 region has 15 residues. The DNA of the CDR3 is TGTGCCAGCAGCCTTCCGACGCGCTCTGGAAACACCATATATTTT. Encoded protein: CASSLPTRSGNTIYF.

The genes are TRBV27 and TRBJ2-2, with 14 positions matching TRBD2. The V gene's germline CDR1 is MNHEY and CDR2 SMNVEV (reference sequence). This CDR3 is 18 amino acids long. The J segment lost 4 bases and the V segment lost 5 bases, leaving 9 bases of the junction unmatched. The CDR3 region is CASSPRTSGGPFTGELFF. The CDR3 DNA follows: TGTGCCAGCAGTCCCCGGACTAGCGGGGGGCCGTTCACCGGGGAGCTGTTTTTT.